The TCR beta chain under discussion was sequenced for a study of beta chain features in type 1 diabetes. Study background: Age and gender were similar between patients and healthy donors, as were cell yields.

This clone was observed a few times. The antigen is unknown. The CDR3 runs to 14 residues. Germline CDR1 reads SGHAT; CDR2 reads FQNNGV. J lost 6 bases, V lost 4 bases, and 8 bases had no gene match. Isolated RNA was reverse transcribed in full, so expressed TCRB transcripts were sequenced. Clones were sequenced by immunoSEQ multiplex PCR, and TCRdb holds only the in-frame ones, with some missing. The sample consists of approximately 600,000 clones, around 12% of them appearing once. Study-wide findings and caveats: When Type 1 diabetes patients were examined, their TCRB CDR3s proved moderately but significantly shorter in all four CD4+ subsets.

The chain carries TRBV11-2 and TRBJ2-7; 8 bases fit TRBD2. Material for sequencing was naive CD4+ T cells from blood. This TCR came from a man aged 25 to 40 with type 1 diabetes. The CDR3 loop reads CASSSIGRGGEQYF. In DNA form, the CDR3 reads TGTGCCAGCAGCTCTATCGGGAGGGGTGGCGAGCAGTACTTC.